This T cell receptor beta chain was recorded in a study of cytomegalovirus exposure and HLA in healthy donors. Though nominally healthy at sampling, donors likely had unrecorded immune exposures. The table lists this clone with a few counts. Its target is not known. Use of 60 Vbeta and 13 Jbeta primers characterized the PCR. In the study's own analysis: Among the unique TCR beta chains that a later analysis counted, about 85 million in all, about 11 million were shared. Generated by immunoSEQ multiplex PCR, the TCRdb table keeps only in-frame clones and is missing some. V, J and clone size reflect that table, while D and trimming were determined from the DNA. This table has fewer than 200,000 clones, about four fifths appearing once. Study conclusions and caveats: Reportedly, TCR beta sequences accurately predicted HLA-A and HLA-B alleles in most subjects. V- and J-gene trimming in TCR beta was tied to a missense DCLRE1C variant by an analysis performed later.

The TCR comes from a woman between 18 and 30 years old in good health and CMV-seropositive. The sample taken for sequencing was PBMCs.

CDR3 region: CASSLGLAGAVGELFF. The CDR3 nucleotides read TGTGCCAGCAGCTTAGGGCTAGCGGGGGCCGTCGGGGAGCTGTTTTTT. The chain links TRBV7-3 to TRBJ2-2; TRBD2 matches at 10 bases. The V and J ends lost 2 bases and 7 bases, in that order; junction bases with no gene match: 7. The germline CDR1 and CDR2 sequences are SGHTA and FQGTGA. The CDR3 consists of 16 residues.